This T cell receptor beta chain is drawn from a study of human CD8 memory T cell subsets. Study-wide results and caveats: Beta chains alone were the T cell receptor chains sequenced in the study. When diversity was estimated with Chao1, stem-like memory T cells appeared more diverse than precursor exhausted T cells.

The CDR3 has 16 residues. Germline CDR1 is WSHSY and CDR2 is SAAADI. About this clonotype: Its antigen is still unknown.

The authors defined TPEX cells as CCR7+ PD-1+ TIGIT+ early memory CD8+ T cells carrying exhausted-like traits. Buffy coats donated by healthy individuals were the origin of the PBMC. UMI-labeled 5' RACE yielded the TCR beta libraries. TCRdb reprocessed the 5' RACE reads and stores each CDR3 protein as one record, lacking DNA. This sample lists 6,000 or so distinct CDR3 sequences; its ten largest clones have about a fifth. This rearrangement joins TRBV10-2 to TRBJ1-5; the TRBD1 assignment by TCRdb is unverifiable without DNA. Sequenced material: CD8+ T cells from PBMCs. The clonotype comes from a human donor in good health. CDR3 in amino acids: CASSESRTSGNQPQHF.